Below are 6 T cell receptor beta chains sequenced from a single sample in a study of cytomegalovirus exposure and HLA in healthy donors. The PCR used 60 Vbeta and 13 Jbeta primers. Repertoires were generated with immunoSEQ multiplex PCR, while TCRdb's copy carries only in-frame clones and drops some. The sample holds 180,000 or so clones, approximately 73% seen once. Sequencing input: PBMCs. The receptors shown here come from a woman aged 25 to 39 in good health and CMV-seropositive.

The CDR3 sequence is CASSVTGNTEAFF. Here the CDR3 DNA reads TGTGCCAGCAGCGTGACAGGGAACACTGAAGCTTTCTTT. The chain carries TRBV11-1 and TRBJ1-1, with D maybe TRBD1 (6 bases). With 5 bases removed from V and 1 base from J, the gap between germline ends came to 8 bases. The length of the CDR3 is 13 residues. The germline V gene has CDR1 SGHAT and CDR2 FQDESV (reference sequence).

This sequence joins TRBV29-1 and TRBJ2-3; the D gene is possibly TRBD1 (6 bases). The CDR3 runs to 14 residues. Germline V gene lookup returns CDR1 SQVTM and CDR2 ANQGSEA. V dropped 5 bases and J dropped 2 bases, with 14 bases sitting between them. This CDR3 is CSVPPGANTDTQYF. In DNA, the CDR3 is TGCAGCGTTCCCCCAGGGGCCAACACAGATACGCAGTATTTT.

CDR3 in amino acids: CASGTGDEQFF. The CDR3 bases are TGTGCTAGTGGAACAGGGGATGAGCAGTTCTTC. The chain carries TRBV12-5 and TRBJ2-1, with 7 bases lining up with TRBD1. V gave up 6 bases and J gave up 8 bases; unmatched junction bases: 1. Germline V gene data show CDR1 as LGHNT and CDR2 as FRNRAP. This CDR3 is built from 11 residues.

This chain connects TRBV23-1 to TRBJ1-3, with 7 bases lining up with TRBD1. TRBV23-1 is sorted into the ORF group, with uncertain function. V shed 0 bases and J 12 bases; nucleotides not matched to a gene: 20. The CDR3 runs to 18 residues. The CDR3 sequence is CASSQSPPRTGSNDGIYF. The CDR3 DNA reads as TGCGCCAGCAGTCAATCTCCCCCACGGACAGGTTCGAACGATGGCATATATTTT.

This clone was seen a handful of times. The chain uses TRBV11-2 and TRBJ1-4; D is undetermined. The CDR3 loop spans 14 amino acids. V was shortened by 5 bases and J by 0 bases, with 7 bases between the two germline ends. Looked up from germline, CDR1 is SGHAT and CDR2 is FQNNGV. The CDR3 here is CASSISATNEKLFF. CDR3 nucleotide sequence: TGTGCCAGCAGCATCAGCGCAACTAATGAAAAACTGTTTTTT.

The chain employs TRBV4-3 and TRBJ1-2, with D possibly being TRBD1 (5 bases). The CDR3 is 16 amino acids. Per germline, CDR1 LGHNA and CDR2 YSLEER. V lost 2 bases, J lost 4 bases, and 17 bases lay in between. CDR3 DNA sequence: TGCGCCAGCAGCCAATTCTCCGTGGGGGGGACCTATGGCTACACCTTC. It specifies CASSQFSVGGTYGYTF.